This T cell receptor beta chain was retrieved from a study of blood T cell repertoires in COVID-19. This clone has more than one count but fewer than ten. Method: immunoSEQ multiplex PCR; TCRdb's copy keeps in-frame clones and lacks some. Of 400,000 or so clones listed, about 89% are singletons. The CDR3 has 15 amino acids. Trimming took off 5 bases at V and 11 bases at J, with 21 bases between the two ends. Germline CDR1 and CDR2: SGHTA and FQGNSA. V is TRBV7-2 and J is TRBJ1-4; TRBD1 might be the D (5 bases). The sequenced sample consisted of PBMCs or T cells enriched from blood (not recorded which). This sequence was found in a man aged 40-49 years in a cohort exposed to, infected with or recovered from COVID-19 (not recorded which). The CDR3, as DNA: TGTGCCAGCAGCCCCCGCCCCCAGGGCACTTTTAAACTGTTTTTT. This gives the protein CASSPRPQGTFKLFF.